Listed below are T cell receptor beta chains from one sample, sequenced in a study of OX40 agonist ivuxolimab in advanced cancers. Clones were read by immunoSEQ multiplex PCR, and TCRdb kept only the in-frame ones, dropping some. The sample lists over 40,000 clones, roughly 84% occurring once. The source material was CD4+ or CD8+ T cells sorted from blood, sampled in a trial of the OX40 agonist ivuxolimab. The receptors were gathered from an adult with an advanced solid tumor such as melanoma, head and neck, liver or kidney cancer. Each CDR3 is given with its conserved first and last residue. The order of the fields is J gene, clone size, V gene, D gene, CDR3 protein, CDR3 DNA. D genes are given only for firm matches. Clone size appears in some rows only: once, few, many, or a class for an expanded clone.

j_gene: TRBJ2-7
abundance: medium-sized
v_gene: TRBV30
d_gene: .
CDR3aa: CALGLYEQYF
CDR3nt: TGTGCCTTGGGACTGTACGAGCAGTACTTC

j_gene: TRBJ2-1
abundance: .
v_gene: TRBV11-3
d_gene: .
CDR3aa: CASSLEYRTTVNEQFF
CDR3nt: TGTGCCAGCAGCTTAGAGTATAGGACTACCGTCAATGAGCAGTTCTTC

j_gene: TRBJ2-5
abundance: .
v_gene: TRBV14
d_gene: TRBD1
CDR3aa: CASSHRIPGQGLGETQYF
CDR3nt: TGTGCCAGCAGCCACCGAATTCCCGGACAGGGGCTTGGGGAGACCCAGTACTTC

j_gene: TRBJ2-7
abundance: .
v_gene: TRBV11-3
d_gene: .
CDR3aa: CASSLKSGGVTYEQYF
CDR3nt: TGTGCCAGCAGCTTAAAATCGGGGGGCGTTACCTACGAGCAGTACTTC

j_gene: TRBJ2-1
abundance: .
v_gene: TRBV29-1
d_gene: .
CDR3aa: CSVGGPYNEQFF
CDR3nt: TGCAGTGTCGGGGGGCCCTACAATGAGCAGTTCTTC

j_gene: TRBJ2-7
abundance: .
v_gene: TRBV7-2
d_gene: .
CDR3aa: CASSLALGGGLHEQYF
CDR3nt: TGTGCCAGCAGCTTAGCGCTAGGGGGGGGACTTCACGAGCAGTACTTC

j_gene: TRBJ2-3
abundance: .
v_gene: TRBV4-2
d_gene: TRBD1
CDR3aa: CASSQQDRITDTQYF
CDR3nt: TGTGCCAGCAGCCAACAGGACAGGATCACAGATACGCAGTATTTT

j_gene: TRBJ2-2
abundance: .
v_gene: TRBV5-1
d_gene: TRBD2
CDR3aa: CASSPRGSTGELFF
CDR3nt: TGCGCCAGCAGCCCGCGGGGGTCCACCGGGGAGCTGTTTTTT

j_gene: TRBJ2-5
abundance: .
v_gene: TRBV5-6
d_gene: TRBD2
CDR3aa: CASSPLTSGGRQETQYF
CDR3nt: TGTGCCAGCAGCCCGTTGACTAGCGGAGGGCGACAAGAGACCCAGTACTTC

j_gene: TRBJ2-1
abundance: .
v_gene: TRBV9
d_gene: .
CDR3aa: CASSVLGPPNEQFF
CDR3nt: TGTGCCAGCAGCGTCTTGGGACCACCTAATGAGCAGTTCTTC

j_gene: TRBJ1-5
abundance: .
v_gene: TRBV27
d_gene: .
CDR3aa: CATGRGNQPQHF
CDR3nt: TGTGCCACCGGCAGGGGCAATCAGCCCCAGCATTTT

j_gene: TRBJ1-2
abundance: once
v_gene: TRBV11-3
d_gene: .
CDR3aa: CASSLWQGTNYGYTF
CDR3nt: TGTGCCAGCAGCTTATGGCAGGGAACTAACTATGGCTACACCTTC

j_gene: TRBJ2-7
abundance: .
v_gene: TRBV20-1
d_gene: .
CDR3aa: CSARDVRVQYF
CDR3nt: TGCAGTGCTAGAGATGTGAGGGTCCAGTACTTC

j_gene: TRBJ2-1
abundance: .
v_gene: TRBV11-2
d_gene: .
CDR3aa: CASSLDSHYNEQFF
CDR3nt: TGTGCCAGCAGCTTAGATTCGCATTACAATGAGCAGTTCTTC

j_gene: TRBJ2-3
abundance: .
v_gene: TRBV28
d_gene: TRBD2
CDR3aa: CASSSPGLATSTDTQYF
CDR3nt: TGTGCCAGCAGTTCCCCGGGACTAGCGACGAGCACAGATACGCAGTATTTT

j_gene: TRBJ1-1
abundance: .
v_gene: TRBV10-2
d_gene: .
CDR3aa: CASSEMLGLQGTEAFF
CDR3nt: TGCGCCAGCAGTGAAATGCTGGGGCTTCAGGGGACTGAAGCTTTCTTT

j_gene: TRBJ2-7
abundance: .
v_gene: TRBV19
d_gene: .
CDR3aa: CASSGGSEQYF
CDR3nt: TGTGCCAGTAGTGGAGGTTCCGAGCAGTACTTC

j_gene: TRBJ2-1
abundance: .
v_gene: TRBV19
d_gene: .
CDR3aa: CASSIVPTLNNNEQFF
CDR3nt: TGTGCCAGTAGTATAGTTCCAACCCTAAATAACAATGAGCAGTTCTTC

j_gene: TRBJ1-4
abundance: .
v_gene: TRBV5-4
d_gene: .
CDR3aa: CASSPPGEANEKLFF
CDR3nt: TGTGCCAGCAGCCCCCCAGGGGAGGCTAATGAAAAACTGTTTTTT

j_gene: TRBJ2-7
abundance: once
v_gene: TRBV9
d_gene: .
CDR3aa: CASSPRPLSYEQYF
CDR3nt: TGTGCCAGCAGCCCCCGACCGCTCTCCTACGAGCAGTACTTC

j_gene: TRBJ1-1
abundance: once
v_gene: TRBV27
d_gene: .
CDR3aa: CASMRSHNTEAFF
CDR3nt: TGTGCCAGCATGAGGTCACACAACACTGAAGCTTTCTTT

j_gene: TRBJ1-1
abundance: .
v_gene: TRBV14
d_gene: TRBD1
CDR3aa: CASSHLKPGQGRTEAFF
CDR3nt: TGTGCCAGCAGCCATTTAAAACCGGGACAGGGTAGGACTGAAGCTTTCTTT

j_gene: TRBJ2-1
abundance: .
v_gene: TRBV7-8
d_gene: TRBD2
CDR3aa: CASRRSGSELAGDTEQFF
CDR3nt: TGTGCCAGCAGGCGTAGCGGGAGCGAGCTAGCGGGAGATACTGAGCAGTTCTTC

j_gene: TRBJ2-5
abundance: .
v_gene: TRBV19
d_gene: TRBD1
CDR3aa: CASSGSGQGMSAQYF
CDR3nt: TGTGCCAGTAGTGGGTCCGGACAGGGGATGTCGGCCCAGTACTTC

j_gene: TRBJ2-1
abundance: once
v_gene: TRBV5-8
d_gene: .
CDR3aa: CASSLRLYNEQFF
CDR3nt: TGTGCCAGCAGCTTGCGGCTATACAATGAGCAGTTCTTC

j_gene: TRBJ2-1
abundance: .
v_gene: TRBV11-3
d_gene: .
CDR3aa: CASSLVGRGVVNEQFF
CDR3nt: TGTGCCAGCAGCTTAGTGGGCAGGGGTGTAGTCAATGAGCAGTTCTTC

j_gene: TRBJ2-5
abundance: .
v_gene: TRBV28
d_gene: .
CDR3aa: CASSLIGVFGETQYF
CDR3nt: TGTGCCAGCAGTTTAATAGGGGTTTTTGGTGAGACCCAGTACTTC

j_gene: TRBJ2-1
abundance: .
v_gene: TRBV5-1
d_gene: .
CDR3aa: CASSRPTYNEQFF
CDR3nt: TGCGCCAGCAGTAGGCCAACATACAATGAGCAGTTCTTC

j_gene: TRBJ2-5
abundance: .
v_gene: TRBV6-6
d_gene: .
CDR3aa: CASSYSRGETQYF
CDR3nt: TGTGCCAGCAGTTACTCGAGGGGAGAGACCCAGTACTTC

j_gene: TRBJ1-1
abundance: .
v_gene: TRBV5-8
d_gene: TRBD1
CDR3aa: CASSMDRGSIVNTEAFF
CDR3nt: TGTGCCAGCAGCATGGACAGGGGATCCATTGTGAACACTGAAGCTTTCTTT

j_gene: TRBJ1-5
abundance: few
v_gene: TRBV19
d_gene: .
CDR3aa: CASSSQGNQPQHF
CDR3nt: TGTGCCAGTAGCTCCCAGGGGAATCAGCCCCAGCATTTT

j_gene: TRBJ2-1
abundance: .
v_gene: TRBV30
d_gene: .
CDR3aa: CAWSAIGRNSYNEQFF
CDR3nt: TGTGCCTGGAGTGCGATCGGAAGAAACTCCTACAATGAGCAGTTCTTC

j_gene: TRBJ2-3
abundance: .
v_gene: TRBV4-1
d_gene: TRBD2
CDR3aa: CASSQAIAGGDTQYF
CDR3nt: TGCGCCAGCAGCCAAGCCATCGCGGGAGGAGATACGCAGTATTTT

j_gene: TRBJ2-5
abundance: .
v_gene: TRBV6-6
d_gene: .
CDR3aa: CASSLLGKGETQYF
CDR3nt: TGTGCCAGCAGCCTACTAGGGAAGGGAGAGACCCAGTACTTC

j_gene: TRBJ1-2
abundance: once
v_gene: TRBV19
d_gene: .
CDR3aa: CASSPGQANYGYTF
CDR3nt: TGTGCCAGTAGTCCGGGGCAGGCCAACTATGGCTACACCTTC

j_gene: TRBJ1-4
abundance: once
v_gene: TRBV12-5
d_gene: TRBD1
CDR3aa: CASGLVYWTGDQWNEKLFF
CDR3nt: TGTGCTAGTGGTTTGGTGTATTGGACAGGGGACCAATGGAATGAAAAACTGTTTTTT